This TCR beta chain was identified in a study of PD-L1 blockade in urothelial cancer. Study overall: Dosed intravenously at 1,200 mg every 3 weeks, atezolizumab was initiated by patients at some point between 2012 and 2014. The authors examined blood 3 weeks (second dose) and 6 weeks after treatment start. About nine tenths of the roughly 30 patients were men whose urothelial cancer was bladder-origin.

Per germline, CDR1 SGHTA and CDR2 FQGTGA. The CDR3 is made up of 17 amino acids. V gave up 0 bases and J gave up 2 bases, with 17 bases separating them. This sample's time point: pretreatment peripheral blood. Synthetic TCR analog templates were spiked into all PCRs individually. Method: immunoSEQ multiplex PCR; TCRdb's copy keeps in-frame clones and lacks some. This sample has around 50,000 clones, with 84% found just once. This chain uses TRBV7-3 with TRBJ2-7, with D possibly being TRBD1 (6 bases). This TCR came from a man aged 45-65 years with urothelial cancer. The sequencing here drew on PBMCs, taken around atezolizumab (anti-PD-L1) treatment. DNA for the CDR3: TGTGCCAGCAGCTTAACGTCGGACAGCCTGGGGCCCTACGAGCAGTACTTC. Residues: CASSLTSDSLGPYEQYF.